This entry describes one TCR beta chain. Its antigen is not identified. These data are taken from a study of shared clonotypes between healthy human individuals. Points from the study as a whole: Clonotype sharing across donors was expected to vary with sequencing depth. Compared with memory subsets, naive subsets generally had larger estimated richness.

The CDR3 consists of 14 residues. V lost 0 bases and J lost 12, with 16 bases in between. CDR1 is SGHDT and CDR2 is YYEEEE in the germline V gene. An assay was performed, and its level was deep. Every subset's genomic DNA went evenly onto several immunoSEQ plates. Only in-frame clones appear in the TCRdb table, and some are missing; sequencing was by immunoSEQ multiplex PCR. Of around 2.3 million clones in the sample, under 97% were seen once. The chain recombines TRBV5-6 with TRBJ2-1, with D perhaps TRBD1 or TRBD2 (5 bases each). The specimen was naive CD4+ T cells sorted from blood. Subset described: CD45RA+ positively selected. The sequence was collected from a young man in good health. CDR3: CASSLEVAGGWQFF. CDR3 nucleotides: TGTGCCAGCAGCTTGGAGGTCGCTGGGGGTTGGCAGTTCTTC.